The 21 T cell receptor beta chains listed next were all sequenced from one sample in a study of T cell changes during pregnancy in multiple sclerosis. The method was immunoSEQ multiplex PCR; TCRdb's version includes in-frame clones alone and lacks a portion of them. The sample yields approximately 59,000 clones, more than 75% seen once. The sample here was peripheral blood, taken in the third trimester of pregnancy. These receptor sequences come from a female donor in good health, enrolled as a control in a pregnancy study.

The chain employs TRBV18 and TRBJ1-6; perhaps TRBD1 as D (5 bases). The CDR3 has 15 amino acids. Germline values: CDR1 KGHSH, CDR2 LQKENI. The V end lost 3 bases, the J end lost 7 bases, and 13 bases lay between the germline ends. DNA of the CDR3: TGTGCCAGCTCACCCTTATCGGGGGAAAATTCACCCCTCCACTTT. This sequence encodes CASSPLSGENSPLHF.

J is TRBJ1-1 and V is TRBV18, with TRBD1 as a possible D gene (6 bases). Germline CDR1 KGHSH, CDR2 LQKENI. V lost 3 bases and J lost 0, with 14 bases in between. This CDR3 is 16 amino acids long. The CDR3 protein is CASSPGGRGMNTEAFF. For the CDR3, the DNA is TGTGCCAGCTCACCGGGGGGGCGAGGGATGAACACTGAAGCTTTCTTT.

V usage is TRBV4-3 and J usage is TRBJ2-3; 13 bases are a match to TRBD2. V shed 5 bases, J shed 8 bases, and the junction held 16 bases outside the gene matches. The germline gives CDR1 LGHNA, CDR2 YSLEER. CDR3 length equals 18 residues. The CDR3 here is CASSSTSGGAIYGGTQYF. The CDR3, as DNA: TGCGCCAGCAGCTCAACTAGCGGGGGGGCTATTTATGGTGGTACGCAGTATTTT.

The rearrangement joins TRBV28 to TRBJ2-3; D is possibly TRBD2 (6 bases). Trimming took off 5 bases at V and 6 bases at J, with 18 bases between the two ends. Germline V gene lookup returns CDR1 MDHEN and CDR2 SYDVKM. This CDR3 comprises 15 residues. The DNA for the CDR3 is TGTGCCAGCAGTATTCGGAGGGCCCGGGATGATACGCAGTATTTT. Its translation is CASSIRRARDDTQYF.

The rearrangement links TRBV2 to TRBJ2-2; 7 bases are shared with TRBD1. The CDR3 contains 15 residues. Germline V gene lookup returns CDR1 SNHLY and CDR2 FYNNEI. V trimming: 6 bases; J trimming: 8 bases; junction bases outside the gene matches: 12. The CDR3 DNA reads as TGTGCCAGCAGCAAGGACAGGAGAACAGGGGGGGAGCTGTTTTTT. This encodes CASSKDRRTGGELFF.

The chain links TRBV4-3 to TRBJ2-7; D remains unclear. V was trimmed by 4 bases and J by 2 bases, leaving 9 bases between them. Germline V gene lookup returns CDR1 LGHNA and CDR2 YSLEER. The CDR3 consists of 13 residues. CDR3 in DNA: TGCGCCAGCAGCCTCAGGATAGCCTACGAGCAGTACTTC. Protein product: CASSLRIAYEQYF.

This sequence joins TRBV5-6 and TRBJ1-1; no clear D. The germline gives CDR1 SGHDT, CDR2 YYEEEE. The germline V and J ends were trimmed by 6 bases and 0 bases, with 18 bases remaining between them. This CDR3 is built from 16 residues. The CDR3 region is CASILFRTAMNTEAFF. CDR3 nucleotides: TGTGCCAGCATCCTCTTCCGAACAGCTATGAACACTGAAGCTTTCTTT.

The chain joins TRBV11-2 to TRBJ2-1; 7 bases map to TRBD2. With 5 bases clipped from V and 7 bases from J, the junction kept 2 bases outside the gene matches. CDR3 length equals 12 residues. The germline gives CDR1 SGHAT, CDR2 FQNNGV. The CDR3 DNA follows: TGTGCCAGCAGCACCGGGGGGAATGAGCAGTTCTTC. Its protein product is CASSTGGNEQFF.

The rearrangement uses TRBV19 and TRBJ1-5, with D hard to call. Per the germline V gene, CDR1 is LNHDA and CDR2 is SQIVND (reference sequence). Trimming left V 1 base short and J 2 bases short, with 9 bases between. CDR3 length: 15 amino acids. Here the CDR3 reads CASSIAGSGNQPQHF. Here the CDR3 DNA reads TGTGCCAGTAGTATAGCAGGATCTGGCAATCAGCCCCAGCATTTT. Drawing the rest from reference TRBV19 and TRBJ1-5, the complete variable domain is DGGITQSPKYLFRKEGQNVTLSCEQNLNHDAMYWYRQDPGQGLRLIYYSQIVNDFQKGDIAEGYSVSREKKESFPLTVTSAQKNPTAFYLCASSIAGSGNQPQHFGDGTRLSIL.

The V and J genes are TRBV5-4 and TRBJ2-3, with 13 nucleotides matching TRBD2. The germline gives CDR1 SGHNT, CDR2 YYREEE (reference sequence). Germline trimming cut 2 bases from V and 4 bases from J; bases unmatched to any gene: 1. The CDR3 is made up of 15 amino acids. The CDR3: CASSLLAGGPDTQYF. Written as DNA, the CDR3 is TGTGCCAGCAGCTTACTAGCGGGGGGGCCAGATACGCAGTATTTT.

The chain links TRBV7-2 to TRBJ1-2; no firm D call. CDR3 length equals 12 residues. CDR1 is SGHTA, CDR2 FQGNSA, per germline. V dropped 5 bases and J dropped 8 bases, with 12 bases sitting between them. The CDR3 here is CASSPEGRGYTF. The CDR3 coding sequence is TGTGCCAGCAGCCCCGAGGGCAGGGGCTACACCTTC.

The chain uses TRBV30 and TRBJ1-5; 7 bases are shared with TRBD1. V lost 5 bases to trimming and J lost 1 base; unmatched junction nucleotides: 8. Per germline, CDR1 GTSNPN and CDR2 SVGIG (reference sequence). This CDR3 region has 15 residues. This CDR3 reads CAWSRPGQSNQPQHF. The CDR3 bases are TGTGCCTGGTCCCGACCGGGACAGAGCAATCAGCCCCAGCATTTT. The full variable domain, completed using reference TRBV30 and TRBJ1-5, is SQTIHQWPATLVQPVGSPLSLECTVEGTSNPNLYWYRQAAGRGLQLLFYSVGIGQISSEVPQNLSASRPQDRQFILSSKKLLLSDSGFYLCAWSRPGQSNQPQHFGDGTRLSIL.

The chain is built from TRBV18 and TRBJ1-2; 7 bases align to TRBD1. V shed 2 bases, J shed 4 bases, and the junction held 7 bases outside the gene matches. The CDR3 covers 15 residues. CDR1 is KGHSH, CDR2 LQKENI, per germline. CDR3: CASSPDRVLSYGYTF. The CDR3 DNA reads TGTGCCAGCTCACCAGACAGGGTCCTTTCCTATGGCTACACCTTC. Drawing the rest from reference TRBV18 and TRBJ1-2, the complete variable domain is NAGVMQNPRHLVRRRGQEARLRCSPMKGHSHVYWYRQLPEEGLKFMVYLQKENIIDESGMPKERFSAEFPKEGPSILRIQQVVRGDSAAYFCASSPDRVLSYGYTFGSGTRLTVV.

The chain is built from TRBV7-9 and TRBJ1-1; 9 bases map to TRBD1. The V and J ends lost 4 bases and 1 base, in that order; junction bases with no gene match: 10. CDR1 is SEHNR and CDR2 is FQNEAQ in the germline V gene (reference sequence). This CDR3 has 17 residues. The CDR3 protein is CASSSGTGTIENTEAFF. For the CDR3, the DNA is TGTGCCAGCAGCTCCGGGACAGGGACGATTGAGAACACTGAAGCTTTCTTT.

The chain has TRBV12-5 and TRBJ1-4; possibly TRBD1 for D (5 bases). Germline loops: CDR1 LGHNT, CDR2 FRNRAP. This CDR3 region has 16 residues. Between the trimmed V and J ends, which lost 4 bases and 1 base, there was a span of 13 bases. This CDR3 is CASGSQGFVTNEKLFF. Written as DNA, the CDR3 is TGTGCTAGTGGTTCCCAGGGATTCGTAACTAATGAAAAACTGTTTTTT. Supplemented by reference TRBV12-5 and TRBJ1-4, the full variable domain reads DARVTQTPRHKVTEMGQEVTMRCQPILGHNTVFWYRQTMMQGLELLAYFRNRAPLDDSGMPKDRFSAEMPDATLATLKIQPSEPRDSAVYFCASGSQGFVTNEKLFFGSGTQLSVL.

V is TRBV5-1 and J is TRBJ1-2; a possible D gene is TRBD1 (5 bases). This CDR3 spans 13 amino acids. V lost 0 bases, J lost 8 bases, and 11 bases lay in between. Looked up from germline, CDR1 is SGHRS and CDR2 is YFSETQ. CDR3 loop: CASSLGQGQGYTF. The CDR3 nucleotides are TGCGCCAGCAGCTTGGGTCAGGGCCAGGGCTACACCTTC.

This clone was seen a single time. The rearrangement uses TRBV9 and TRBJ2-3, with a tentative D call TRBD2 (5 bases). The CDR3 totals 14 residues. Trimming shortened V by 3 bases and J by 4 bases, and 12 bases separated the two germline ends. Germline V gives CDR1 SGDLS, CDR2 YYNGEE. This chain's CDR3 is CASSDRSDSDTQYF. Here the CDR3 DNA reads TGTGCCAGCAGCGACCGTAGCGACTCAGATACGCAGTATTTT.

The gene calls are TRBV10-2 and TRBJ1-1; D remains unclear. Trimming stripped 4 bases from V and 0 bases from J, with 3 bases between. CDR3 length: 12 amino acids. Germline CDR1 reads WSHSY; CDR2 reads SAAADI. The CDR3 sequence is CASSALNTEAFF. Here the CDR3 DNA reads TGCGCCAGCAGTGCCTTGAACACTGAAGCTTTCTTT.

This chain links TRBV6-5 with TRBJ2-7; D remains unclear. Per germline, CDR1 MNHEY and CDR2 SVGAGI. CDR3 length equals 15 residues. V lost 0 bases, J lost 1 base, and 10 bases lay in between. DNA for the CDR3: TGTGCCAGCAGTTACTCGAGTGCGGAATCCTACGAGCAGTACTTC. Its translation: CASSYSSAESYEQYF.

V gene TRBV15 combines with J gene TRBJ1-1; the D gene is possibly TRBD1 (5 bases). Germline V gives CDR1 LNHNV, CDR2 YYDKDF (reference sequence). The CDR3 sequence is 14 residues long. Trimming shortened V by 1 base and J by 8 bases, and 14 bases separated the two germline ends. CDR3: CATSRVGALQEAFF. The CDR3 nucleotides are TGTGCCACCAGCAGAGTAGGGGCGTTACAGGAAGCTTTCTTT.

The rearrangement uses TRBV19 and TRBJ1-5; D is undetermined. V was shortened by 6 bases and J by 5 bases, with 23 bases between the two germline ends. Germline CDR1 and CDR2: LNHDA and SQIVND (reference sequence). The CDR3 spans 17 residues. The CDR3 region is CASRAIEVFRGDQPQHF. The CDR3 nucleotides are TGTGCCAGTAGAGCCATAGAAGTGTTTCGTGGTGATCAGCCCCAGCATTTT.